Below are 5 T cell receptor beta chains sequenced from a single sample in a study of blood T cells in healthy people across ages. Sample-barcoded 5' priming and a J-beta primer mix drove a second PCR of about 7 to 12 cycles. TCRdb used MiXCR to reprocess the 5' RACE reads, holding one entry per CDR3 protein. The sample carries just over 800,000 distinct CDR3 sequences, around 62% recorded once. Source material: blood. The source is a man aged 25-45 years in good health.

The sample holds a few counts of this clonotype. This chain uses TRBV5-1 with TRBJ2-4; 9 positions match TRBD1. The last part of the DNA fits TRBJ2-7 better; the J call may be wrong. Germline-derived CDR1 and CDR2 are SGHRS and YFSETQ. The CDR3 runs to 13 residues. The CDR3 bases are TGCGCCAGCAGCTGGGACAGGGCTCACGAGCAGTACTTC. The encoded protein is CASSWDRAHEQYF.

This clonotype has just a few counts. Here the CDR3 reads CASSLGPYGYTF. The CDR3 nucleotides are TGTGCCAGCAGCTTAGGGCCGTATGGCTACACCTTC. The rearrangement links TRBV7-2 to TRBJ1-2; D unresolved. The CDR3 totals 12 residues. Per germline, CDR1 SGHTA and CDR2 FQGNSA. Trimming cost V 1 base and J 5 bases, with 5 bases left between them.

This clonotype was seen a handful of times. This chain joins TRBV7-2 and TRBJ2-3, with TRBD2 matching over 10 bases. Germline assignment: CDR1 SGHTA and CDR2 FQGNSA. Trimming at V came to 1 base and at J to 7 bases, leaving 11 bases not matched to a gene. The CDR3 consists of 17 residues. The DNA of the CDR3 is TGTGCCAGCAGCTTAGAGACACTAGCGGGGAGGGTCCATACGCAGTATTTT. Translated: CASSLETLAGRVHTQYF.

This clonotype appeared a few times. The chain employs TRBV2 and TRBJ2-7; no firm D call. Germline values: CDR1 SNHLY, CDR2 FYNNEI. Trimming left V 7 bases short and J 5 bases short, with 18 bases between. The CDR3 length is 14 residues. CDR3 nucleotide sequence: TGTGCCAGCAATCTGTACCCTATCAGAGACGAGCAGTACTTC. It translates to CASNLYPIRDEQYF.

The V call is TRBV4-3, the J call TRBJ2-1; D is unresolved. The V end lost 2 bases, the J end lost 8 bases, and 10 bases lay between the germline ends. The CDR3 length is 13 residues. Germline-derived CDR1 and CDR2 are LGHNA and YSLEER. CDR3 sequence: CASSQSSWDEQFF. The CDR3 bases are TGCGCCAGCAGCCAATCGAGTTGGGATGAGCAGTTCTTC.